Listed here are 19 T cell receptor beta chains from one sample, sequenced in a study of cytomegalovirus exposure and HLA in healthy donors. The PCR used 60 Vbeta and 13 Jbeta primers. Using immunoSEQ multiplex PCR, the repertoire was profiled, and TCRdb retains in-frame clones only, with some absent. The table has some 180,000 clones, about 80% seen once. Sequenced material: PBMCs. The receptors derive from a man younger than 35 in good health and CMV-seronegative.

Notes on this clone: Other nucleotide sequences from this sample produce the same CDR3. This chain links TRBV2 with TRBJ1-4, with D perhaps matching TRBD1 (6 bases). The CDR3 has 17 amino acids. Trimming took 5 bases from V and 7 from J, leaving 23 bases between them. The germline CDR1 and CDR2 sequences are SNHLY and FYNNEI. CDR3 loop: CASSPTGKATEGEKLFF. The DNA of the CDR3 is TGTGCCAGCAGTCCCACAGGGAAGGCGACGGAAGGTGAAAAACTGTTTTTT.

This clone was detected a few times. This chain joins TRBV10-3 and TRBJ1-4; tentatively, D is TRBD1 (5 bases). CDR1 is ENHRY and CDR2 is SYGVKD in the germline V gene. V lost 10 bases to trimming and J lost 4 bases, with 13 bases between them. The CDR3 runs to 13 residues. CDR3 residues: CATAGFGNEKLFF. The CDR3 nucleotides read TGTGCCACCGCAGGGTTTGGTAATGAAAAACTGTTTTTT.

This clone has only one observation. This sequence joins TRBV29-1 and TRBJ2-3; 7 bases fit TRBD1. V lost 4 bases and J lost 1; bases outside the gene matches: 20. The CDR3 runs 19 residues. Germline CDR1 and CDR2: SQVTM and ANQGSEA. CDR3 bases: TGCAGCGTTGTCCTACTGACAGGGTCCCCCGTGGGAGGCACAGATACGCAGTATTTT. Translation: CSVVLLTGSPVGGTDTQYF.

The J gene is TRBJ2-2, the V gene TRBV7-2; no reliable D call. V gave up 1 base and J gave up 2 bases, with 8 bases separating them. Germline loops: CDR1 SGHTA, CDR2 FQGNSA. The CDR3 contains 15 residues. The CDR3 DNA sequence: TGTGCCAGCAGCTTAGGCAGTTTCAACACCGGGGAGCTGTTTTTT. Protein product: CASSLGSFNTGELFF.

The CDR3 here is CASSSTGGSGYTF. The CDR3 nucleotides read TGTGCCAGCAGCTCCACAGGGGGCAGTGGCTACACCTTC. J is TRBJ1-2 and V is TRBV7-2; TRBD1 aligns across 9 bases. This CDR3 is built from 13 residues. Germline-derived CDR1 and CDR2 are SGHTA and FQGNSA. J lost 7 bases, V lost 4 bases, and 4 bases had no gene match.

V is TRBV19 and J is TRBJ2-1; 7 bases agree with TRBD2. Germline V CDR1 and CDR2: LNHDA, SQIVND (reference sequence). The J segment lost 7 bases and the V segment lost 5 bases, leaving 8 bases of the junction unmatched. The CDR3 totals 14 residues. The CDR3 nucleotides are TGTGCCAGTAGTCGGCTAGCGGAGGGGAATGAGCAGTTCTTC. This translates into CASSRLAEGNEQFF. The variable domain in full, completed from reference TRBV19 and TRBJ2-1, reads DGGITQSPKYLFRKEGQNVTLSCEQNLNHDAMYWYRQDPGQGLRLIYYSQIVNDFQKGDIAEGYSVSREKKESFPLTVTSAQKNPTAFYLCASSRLAEGNEQFFGPGTRLTVL.

This clone was counted only a few times. The V and J genes are TRBV7-2 and TRBJ2-3, with 7 bases that match TRBD1. V shed 5 bases and J 3 bases; nucleotides not matched to a gene: 8. The CDR3 is 15 residues long. Germline CDR1 SGHTA, CDR2 FQGNSA. DNA of the CDR3: TGTGCCAGCAGCGTATTGGGACAGTTAACAGATACGCAGTATTTT. Translation gives CASSVLGQLTDTQYF.

The chain has TRBV7-2 and TRBJ2-3; 7 nucleotides align to TRBD1. CDR1 and CDR2 (germline): SGHTA, FQGNSA. Germline trimming cut 1 base from V and 2 bases from J; bases unmatched to any gene: 3. This CDR3 has 15 residues. The CDR3 reads CASSLVQGNTDTQYF. The CDR3 DNA follows: TGTGCCAGCAGCTTAGTACAGGGGAACACAGATACGCAGTATTTT.

The V call is TRBV5-1, the J call TRBJ2-7, with 7 positions matching TRBD2. The ends lost 1 base at V and 4 bases at J; junction bases unmatched: 8. This CDR3 is 15 amino acids long. CDR1 is SGHRS and CDR2 is YFSETQ in the germline V gene. CDR3 bases: TGCGCCAGCAGCTTGAGTCGGGGGGATTTTTACGAGCAGTACTTC. It specifies CASSLSRGDFYEQYF.

This clone appeared once. The chain employs TRBV14 and TRBJ1-4; possible D gene TRBD1, 6 bases. V lost 6 bases and J 5 bases, leaving 10 bases between the germline ends. The CDR3 length is 13 residues. Germline assignment: CDR1 SGHDN and CDR2 FVKESK. CDR3 nucleotides: TGTGCCAGCAGAGGTCAGGGGAATGAAAAACTGTTTTTT. This sequence encodes CASRGQGNEKLFF.

This clone has just one count. V is TRBV9 and J is TRBJ1-3; D remains ambiguous. Looked up from germline, CDR1 is SGDLS and CDR2 is YYNGEE. V shed 0 bases and J shed 0 bases, with 10 bases lying between them. There are 16 residues in the CDR3. CDR3 residues: CASSVVGGSSGNTIYF. The CDR3 DNA sequence: TGTGCCAGCAGCGTAGTTGGCGGGAGCTCTGGAAACACCATATATTTT. Full variable domain (remainder filled in from reference TRBV9 and TRBJ1-3): DSGVTQTPKHLITATGQRVTLRCSPRSGDLSVYWYQQSLDQGLQFLIQYYNGEERAKGNILERFSAQQFPDLHSELNLSSLELGDSALYFCASSVVGGSSGNTIYFGEGSWLTVV.

This clone has just one count. The CDR3 sequence: CASSLSRGSGAEAFF. In DNA, the CDR3 is TGTGCCAGCAGCTTAAGTAGGGGAAGTGGTGCTGAAGCTTTCTTT. This chain uses TRBV11-3 with TRBJ1-1; TRBD1 is a possible D gene (5 bases). The CDR3 loop spans 15 amino acids. CDR1 and CDR2 from the germline V gene are SGHNT and YENEEA. V was pared by 2 bases and J by 6 bases, with 16 bases between.

The gene calls are TRBV19 and TRBJ1-1; unclear D gene. CDR3 size: 15 residues. Germline values: CDR1 LNHDA, CDR2 SQIVND (reference sequence). Trimming pared 5 bases from V and 0 bases from J, leaving 13 bases between. CDR3 sequence reads: CASSPRGVLNTEAFF. The CDR3 nucleotides are TGTGCCAGTAGTCCCCGCGGGGTCTTGAACACTGAAGCTTTCTTT. Complete variable domain (other parts from reference TRBV19 and TRBJ1-1): DGGITQSPKYLFRKEGQNVTLSCEQNLNHDAMYWYRQDPGQGLRLIYYSQIVNDFQKGDIAEGYSVSREKKESFPLTVTSAQKNPTAFYLCASSPRGVLNTEAFFGQGTRLTVV.

The V call is TRBV7-9, the J call TRBJ1-1, with D perhaps matching TRBD1 (5 bases). V was trimmed by 4 bases and J by 0 bases, leaving 9 bases between them. The CDR3 runs to 14 residues. Germline V CDR1 and CDR2: SEHNR, FQNEAQ (reference sequence). CDR3 nucleotide sequence: TGTGCCAGCAGCTCAGCCAGGGTGAACACTGAAGCTTTCTTT. Residues: CASSSARVNTEAFF.

The chain has TRBV30 and TRBJ1-6; D is ambiguous. The CDR3 totals 12 residues. The V gene's germline CDR1 is GTSNPN and CDR2 SVGIG (reference sequence). V lost 2 bases, J lost 9 bases, and 8 bases lay in between. CDR3 sequence: CAWSKPVSPLHF. In DNA, the CDR3 is TGTGCCTGGAGTAAACCAGTTTCACCCCTCCACTTT.

The rearrangement uses TRBV7-2 and TRBJ2-6; a weak D match, TRBD1 (5 bases). Trimming cost V 5 bases and J 1 base, with 15 bases left between them. The CDR3 spans 17 residues. Germline V gives CDR1 SGHTA, CDR2 FQGNSA. The CDR3 loop is CASSPLAAGSGANVLTF. CDR3 bases: TGTGCCAGCAGCCCACTGGCGGCAGGGTCTGGGGCCAACGTCCTGACTTTC.

This clone was picked up a small number of times. J is TRBJ2-2 and V is TRBV10-3; 9 bases agree with TRBD1. The CDR3 sequence is 14 residues long. J lost 4 bases, V lost 4 bases, and 1 base had no gene match. The V gene's germline CDR1 is ENHRY and CDR2 SYGVKD. CDR3 region: CAISGQGGTGELFF. For the CDR3, the DNA is TGTGCCATCAGTGGACAGGGGGGCACCGGGGAGCTGTTTTTT.

V is TRBV2 and J is TRBJ1-2; 8 nucleotides match TRBD1. CDR3 length equals 15 residues. After removal of 6 bases from V and 8 bases from J, the junction contained 14 bases not matched to a gene. Germline CDR1 is SNHLY and CDR2 is FYNNEI. CDR3 in amino acids: CASRAGFQGAKGYTF. Here the CDR3 DNA reads TGTGCCAGCAGAGCCGGCTTTCAGGGGGCCAAAGGCTACACCTTC.

J is TRBJ2-1 and V is TRBV5-1; D possibly corresponds to TRBD2 (5 bases). The CDR3 runs 13 residues. Trimming pared 4 bases from V and 9 bases from J, leaving 14 bases between. Looked up from germline, CDR1 is SGHRS and CDR2 is YFSETQ. This chain's CDR3 is CASSTRGPIEQFF. DNA of the CDR3: TGCGCCAGCAGCACCCGGGGTCCCATTGAGCAGTTCTTC.